A selection of T cell receptor beta chains follows, all from one sample in a study of blood T cell repertoires in COVID-19. TCRdb's copy holds only in-frame clones and misses some; the assay was immunoSEQ multiplex PCR. In the table there are over 75,000 clones, almost 90% of which are singletons. The specimen was peripheral blood. The receptor set was obtained from a man aged 50-59 years with COVID-19, enrolled during active disease. CDR3s include the opening cysteine and the closing phenylalanine or tryptophan. Each record gives: D gene, clone size, J gene, V gene, CDR3 DNA, CDR3 protein. D genes are given only for firm matches. Some rows have no size entry. The others give once, few or many, or a class for an expanded clone.

d_gene: -; abundance: -; j_gene: TRBJ1-1; v_gene: TRBV6-2/TRBV6-3; CDR3nt: TGTGCCAGCAGTGCGGACTTTCAAGGGTGGGCTTTCTTT; CDR3aa: CASSADFQGWAFF
d_gene: TRBD1; abundance: -; j_gene: TRBJ1-3; v_gene: TRBV11-2; CDR3nt: TGTGCCAGCAGCTTGGACAGGCCCTACTCTGGAAACACCATATATTTT; CDR3aa: CASSLDRPYSGNTIYF
d_gene: TRBD1; abundance: -; j_gene: TRBJ1-2; v_gene: TRBV5-8; CDR3nt: TGTGCCAGCAGTATTTTCCGGGACAGGCCTAACTATGGCTACACCTTC; CDR3aa: CASSIFRDRPNYGYTF
d_gene: -; abundance: once; j_gene: TRBJ1-4; v_gene: TRBV6-2/TRBV6-3; CDR3nt: TGTGCCAGCAGTTCCAGAGGACAGTCACGGACAACTAATGAAAAACTGTTTTTT; CDR3aa: CASSSRGQSRTTNEKLFF
d_gene: TRBD1; abundance: -; j_gene: TRBJ2-7; v_gene: TRBV7-2; CDR3nt: TGTGCCAGCAGCACGGGACAGTACTACGAGCAGTACTTC; CDR3aa: CASSTGQYYEQYF
d_gene: TRBD2; abundance: -; j_gene: TRBJ2-1; v_gene: TRBV6-1; CDR3nt: TGTGCCAGCAGTGAAGTTCGGGCGGGGATACTAGCGGGGACCTACAATGAGCAGTTCTTC; CDR3aa: CASSEVRAGILAGTYNEQFF
d_gene: -; abundance: -; j_gene: TRBJ1-4; v_gene: TRBV30; CDR3nt: TGTGCCTGCCACAGGGTTACCCATGAAAAACTGTTTTTT; CDR3aa: CACHRVTHEKLFF
d_gene: TRBD1; abundance: -; j_gene: TRBJ2-1; v_gene: TRBV24-1; CDR3nt: TGTGCCACCAGTGGTTCACAGGGGAGCTCCTACAATGAGCAGTTCTTC; CDR3aa: CATSGSQGSSYNEQFF
d_gene: TRBD1; abundance: -; j_gene: TRBJ1-1; v_gene: TRBV5-5; CDR3nt: TGTGCCAGCAGAATTGACAGGGGGAACACTGAAGCTTTCTTT; CDR3aa: CASRIDRGNTEAFF
d_gene: -; abundance: -; j_gene: TRBJ1-4; v_gene: TRBV30; CDR3nt: TGTGCCTGCCTCCGGGGGGGCTCGAATGAAAAACTGTTTTTT; CDR3aa: CACLRGGSNEKLFF
d_gene: -; abundance: -; j_gene: TRBJ2-2; v_gene: TRBV5-4; CDR3nt: TGTGCCAGCAGTGGCAGGATATCTACGAACACCGGGGAGCTGTTTTTT; CDR3aa: CASSGRISTNTGELFF
d_gene: -; abundance: -; j_gene: TRBJ2-7; v_gene: TRBV11-2; CDR3nt: TGTGCCAGCAAACAAATCTCCCCCTACTGGAGCTCCTACGAGCAGTACTTC; CDR3aa: CASKQISPYWSSYEQYF
d_gene: -; abundance: -; j_gene: TRBJ1-5; v_gene: TRBV19; CDR3nt: TGTGCCAGTAGCCCTCAGAACAATCAGCCCCAGCATTTT; CDR3aa: CASSPQNNQPQHF
d_gene: TRBD1; abundance: -; j_gene: TRBJ1-1; v_gene: TRBV11-1; CDR3nt: TGTGCCAGCAGCACACAGGGGTACACTGAAGCTTTCTTT; CDR3aa: CASSTQGYTEAFF
d_gene: -; abundance: -; j_gene: TRBJ2-7; v_gene: TRBV28; CDR3nt: TGTGCCAGCAGTTTAGGACAGCCCCCCTACGAGCAGTACTTC; CDR3aa: CASSLGQPPYEQYF
d_gene: TRBD1; abundance: -; j_gene: TRBJ1-2; v_gene: TRBV5-4; CDR3nt: TGTGCCAGCAGCCCCCGGGACAGGGTCTATGGCTACACCTTC; CDR3aa: CASSPRDRVYGYTF
d_gene: TRBD1; abundance: -; j_gene: TRBJ2-3; v_gene: TRBV2; CDR3nt: TGTGCCAGCAGTGACGGACAGGGCACAGATACGCAGTATTTT; CDR3aa: CASSDGQGTDTQYF
d_gene: TRBD1; abundance: -; j_gene: TRBJ2-5; v_gene: TRBV19; CDR3nt: TGTGCCAGTACTCTTGGGACAGGGAACGGAGAGACCCAGTACTTC; CDR3aa: CASTLGTGNGETQYF
d_gene: -; abundance: -; j_gene: TRBJ2-7; v_gene: TRBV3-1/TRBV3-2; CDR3nt: TGTGCCAGCAGCCAAGCCGGGACAACTCGTAAGCAGTACTTC; CDR3aa: CASSQAGTTRKQYF
d_gene: -; abundance: -; j_gene: TRBJ2-1; v_gene: TRBV28; CDR3nt: TGTGCCAGCAGTTTAGTTTTCCCAAAGCCGTTCTTC; CDR3aa: CASSLVFPKPFF
d_gene: -; abundance: -; j_gene: TRBJ1-4; v_gene: TRBV19; CDR3nt: TGTGCCAGTAGTACTGGACAGTCCTTAAATGAAAAACTGTTTTTT; CDR3aa: CASSTGQSLNEKLFF
d_gene: TRBD1; abundance: -; j_gene: TRBJ2-2; v_gene: TRBV5-1; CDR3nt: TGCGCCAGCACACGGCAGGGGGATCCCACCGGGGAGCTGTTTTTT; CDR3aa: CASTRQGDPTGELFF
d_gene: -; abundance: -; j_gene: TRBJ1-1; v_gene: TRBV30; CDR3nt: TGTGCCTGGACCCGAAGGGGGATCACTGAAGCTTTCTTT; CDR3aa: CAWTRRGITEAFF
d_gene: TRBD1; abundance: -; j_gene: TRBJ1-5; v_gene: TRBV6-2/TRBV6-3; CDR3nt: TGTGCCAGCAGCCGGGCCGCCCGGGACAGGGGAATTGTCCATAGCAATCAGCCCCAGCATTTT; CDR3aa: CASSRAARDRGIVHSNQPQHF
d_gene: TRBD1; abundance: -; j_gene: TRBJ1-1; v_gene: TRBV2; CDR3nt: TGTGCCAGCAGTGGGGACAGGGTCCTTGGGGAAGCTTTCTTT; CDR3aa: CASSGDRVLGEAFF
d_gene: TRBD1; abundance: -; j_gene: TRBJ1-5; v_gene: TRBV3-1/TRBV3-2; CDR3nt: TGTGCCAGCAGCTCGGGACAGGGGGCTTACAATCAGCCCCAGCATTTT; CDR3aa: CASSSGQGAYNQPQHF
d_gene: -; abundance: -; j_gene: TRBJ2-7; v_gene: TRBV4-1; CDR3nt: TGCGCCAGCAGCCAAGTTGCAGGGACACTCTCCTACGAGCAGTACTTC; CDR3aa: CASSQVAGTLSYEQYF
d_gene: TRBD1; abundance: -; j_gene: TRBJ2-7; v_gene: TRBV7-3; CDR3nt: TGTGCCAGCAGAGGGCAGGGGGTTTACGAGCAGTACTTC; CDR3aa: CASRGQGVYEQYF
d_gene: TRBD1; abundance: -; j_gene: TRBJ2-3; v_gene: TRBV9; CDR3nt: TGTGCCAGCAGCCCCCTAGGGGGCCAGGGAGATACGCAGTATTTT; CDR3aa: CASSPLGGQGDTQYF
d_gene: TRBD1; abundance: -; j_gene: TRBJ1-3; v_gene: TRBV30; CDR3nt: TGTGCCTGGAGTGTGGCAGGGGGCATATCTGGAAACACCATATATTTT; CDR3aa: CAWSVAGGISGNTIYF
d_gene: -; abundance: -; j_gene: TRBJ2-7; v_gene: TRBV7-9; CDR3nt: TGTGCCAGCAGCTTAGTGGGAGAGTACTACGAGCAGTACTTC; CDR3aa: CASSLVGEYYEQYF
d_gene: -; abundance: few; j_gene: TRBJ1-1; v_gene: TRBV6-5; CDR3nt: TGTGCCAGCAGTTTTCGGACTGAAGCTTTCTTT; CDR3aa: CASSFRTEAFF
d_gene: TRBD1; abundance: -; j_gene: TRBJ2-7; v_gene: TRBV5-1; CDR3nt: TGCGCCAGCAGCTTGGGCAGGGGGTCCTACGAGCAGTACTTC; CDR3aa: CASSLGRGSYEQYF
d_gene: TRBD1; abundance: -; j_gene: TRBJ1-6; v_gene: TRBV28; CDR3nt: TGTGCCAGCAGTTCGGGACAGAACTATAATTCACCCCTCCACTTT; CDR3aa: CASSSGQNYNSPLHF
d_gene: TRBD2; abundance: -; j_gene: TRBJ2-3; v_gene: TRBV29-1; CDR3nt: TGCAGCGTTGTAGCGGGGGGGAAAGATACGCAGTATTTT; CDR3aa: CSVVAGGKDTQYF
d_gene: -; abundance: -; j_gene: TRBJ1-2; v_gene: TRBV23-1; CDR3nt: TGCGCCAGCAGCCCCGGAGCTGACAGCGCATCCTATGGCTACACCTTC; CDR3aa: CASSPGADSASYGYTF
d_gene: TRBD1; abundance: -; j_gene: TRBJ2-2; v_gene: TRBV30; CDR3nt: TGTGCCTGGAGTGCGACAGGGGTGAGCGGGGAGCTGTTTTTT; CDR3aa: CAWSATGVSGELFF
d_gene: -; abundance: once; j_gene: TRBJ2-2; v_gene: TRBV4-2; CDR3nt: TGTGCCAGCAGCCAAGGGGGAGGCAGTAAGACCGGGGAGCTGTTTTTT; CDR3aa: CASSQGGGSKTGELFF
d_gene: TRBD2; abundance: -; j_gene: TRBJ2-1; v_gene: TRBV28; CDR3nt: TGTGCCAGCAGTTTCTCGGGGGGGGCAAGGGAGCAGTTCTTC; CDR3aa: CASSFSGGAREQFF
d_gene: -; abundance: -; j_gene: TRBJ1-1; v_gene: TRBV2; CDR3nt: TGTGCCAGCAGTGTAGAGGGCCAGAACACTGAAGCTTTCTTT; CDR3aa: CASSVEGQNTEAFF
d_gene: -; abundance: -; j_gene: TRBJ2-5; v_gene: TRBV7-2; CDR3nt: TGTGCCAGCAGCTTAGAGAGGGAGACCCAGTACTTC; CDR3aa: CASSLERETQYF
d_gene: -; abundance: -; j_gene: TRBJ1-6; v_gene: TRBV2; CDR3nt: TGTGCCAGCAGGGCCCCTTCACCCCTCCACTTT; CDR3aa: CASRAPSPLHF